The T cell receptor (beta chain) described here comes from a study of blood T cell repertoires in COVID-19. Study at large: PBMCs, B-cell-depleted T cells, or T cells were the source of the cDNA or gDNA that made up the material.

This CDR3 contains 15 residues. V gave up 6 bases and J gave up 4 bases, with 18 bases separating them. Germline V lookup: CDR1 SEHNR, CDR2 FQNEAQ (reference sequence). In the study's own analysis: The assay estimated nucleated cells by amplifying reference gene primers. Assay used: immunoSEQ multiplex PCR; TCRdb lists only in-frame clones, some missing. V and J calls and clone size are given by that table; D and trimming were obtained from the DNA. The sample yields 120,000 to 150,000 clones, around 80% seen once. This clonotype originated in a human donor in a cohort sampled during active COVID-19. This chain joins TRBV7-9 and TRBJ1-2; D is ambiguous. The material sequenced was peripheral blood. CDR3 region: CASSYGRESGYGYTF. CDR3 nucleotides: TGTGCCAGCAGTTATGGTAGAGAATCCGGCTATGGCTACACCTTC.